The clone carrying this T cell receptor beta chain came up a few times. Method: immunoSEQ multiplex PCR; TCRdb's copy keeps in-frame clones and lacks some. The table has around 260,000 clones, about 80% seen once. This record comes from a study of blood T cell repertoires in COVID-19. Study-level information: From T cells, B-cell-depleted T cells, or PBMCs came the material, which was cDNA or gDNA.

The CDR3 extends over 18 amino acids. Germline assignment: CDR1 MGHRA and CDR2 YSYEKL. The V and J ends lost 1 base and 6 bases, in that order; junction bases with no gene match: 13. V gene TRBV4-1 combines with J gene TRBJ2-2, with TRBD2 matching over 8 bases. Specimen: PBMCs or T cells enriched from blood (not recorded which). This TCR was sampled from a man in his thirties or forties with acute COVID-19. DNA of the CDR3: TGCGCCAGCAGCCAAGCCAAGGGCGGGACTAGTTCCGCCGGGGAGCTGTTTTTT. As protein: CASSQAKGGTSSAGELFF.